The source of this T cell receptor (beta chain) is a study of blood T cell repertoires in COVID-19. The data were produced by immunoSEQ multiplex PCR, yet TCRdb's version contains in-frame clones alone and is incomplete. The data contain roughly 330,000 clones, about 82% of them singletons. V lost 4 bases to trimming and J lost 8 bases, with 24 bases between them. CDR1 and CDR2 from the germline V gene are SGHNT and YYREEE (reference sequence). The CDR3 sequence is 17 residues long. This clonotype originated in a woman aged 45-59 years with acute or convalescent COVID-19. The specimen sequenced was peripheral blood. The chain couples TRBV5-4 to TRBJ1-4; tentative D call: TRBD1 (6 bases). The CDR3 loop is CASSGGGPTRRGEKLFF. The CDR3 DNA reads TGTGCCAGCAGCGGGGGCGGACCCACCCGGCGGGGGGAAAAACTGTTTTTT.